This T cell receptor (beta chain) is drawn from a study of blood T cell repertoires in COVID-19. Study-level information: Spain, Italy and the United States supplied samples that represented acute and convalescent COVID-19.

Authors' analysis steps: For nucleated cells, counts were estimated from reference gene primer amplification. Only in-frame clones appear in the TCRdb table, and some are missing; sequencing was by immunoSEQ multiplex PCR. V, J and clone size reflect that table, while D and trimming were determined from the DNA. The sample contains around 700,000 clones, about nine tenths of which appear only once. Specimen: peripheral blood. The receptor was isolated from a woman aged 18-29 years with acute or convalescent COVID-19.

The CDR3 sequence: CASSLGGGNTGELFF. The CDR3 region has the DNA TGTGCCAGCAGCTTAGGAGGGGGAAACACCGGGGAGCTGTTTTTT. The chain couples TRBV7-8 to TRBJ2-2; D possibly corresponds to TRBD1 (6 bases). CDR1 is SGHVS and CDR2 is FQNEAQ in the germline V gene. CDR3 length equals 15 residues. V lost 1 base and J lost 2, with 8 bases in between.